These 19 T cell receptor beta chains were all obtained from the same sample, sequenced in a study of blood T cell repertoires in COVID-19. Repertoires were generated with immunoSEQ multiplex PCR, while TCRdb's copy carries only in-frame clones and drops some. The data hold some 200,000 clones, with more than 75% observed a single time. Sequencing input: peripheral blood. These TCRs come from a human donor in a cohort sampled during active COVID-19.

The gene calls are TRBV9 and TRBJ2-3; tentative D call: TRBD1 (6 bases). V was clipped by 0 bases and J by 4 bases, with 15 bases between them. Germline-derived CDR1 and CDR2 are SGDLS and YYNGEE. The CDR3 totals 16 residues. CDR3 sequence reads: CASSVGGRGRSDTQYF. Written as DNA, the CDR3 is TGTGCCAGCAGCGTAGGCGGCAGGGGAAGGTCAGATACGCAGTATTTT.

This clone was detected only a few times. The V gene is TRBV24-1, the J gene TRBJ2-2; no clear D. The CDR3 spans 13 residues. The V and J ends lost 4 bases and 6 bases respectively, with 8 bases between them. Germline V gives CDR1 KGHDR, CDR2 SFDVKD. CDR3 region: CATSDLEAGELFF. The CDR3 nucleotides read TGTGCCACCAGTGACCTAGAGGCCGGGGAGCTGTTTTTT.

The chain uses TRBV5-4 and TRBJ2-2; D not certain. Germline V gives CDR1 SGHNT, CDR2 YYREEE (reference sequence). V was pared by 0 bases and J by 6 bases, with 9 bases between. The CDR3 extends over 14 amino acids. The CDR3 DNA sequence: TGTGCCAGCAGCTTGGCGGGTGCGCCCGGGGAGCTGTTTTTT. It yields the protein CASSLAGAPGELFF.

The chain uses TRBV30 and TRBJ1-4; 9 bases fit TRBD1. V shed 1 base and J 8 bases; nucleotides not matched to a gene: 8. The V gene's germline CDR1 is GTSNPN and CDR2 SVGIG (reference sequence). CDR3 length: 15 amino acids. The CDR3 sequence: CAWSEGTGLREKLFF. CDR3 sequence (DNA): TGTGCCTGGAGTGAGGGGACAGGGCTAAGGGAAAAACTGTTTTTT.

The J gene is TRBJ2-4, the V gene TRBV7-9; D is uncertain. In germline, CDR1 is SEHNR, CDR2 FQNEAQ (reference sequence). CDR3 length: 13 amino acids. V lost 5 bases and J lost 8, with 13 bases in between. In DNA, the CDR3 is TGTGCCAGCAGCCTCGGCGGTAATGACATTCAGTACTTC. This codes for CASSLGGNDIQYF.

The chain uses TRBV5-1 and TRBJ1-2; 8 positions agree with TRBD1. Trimming removed 2 bases from V and 6 bases from J; junction bases left unmatched: 6. In germline, CDR1 is SGHRS, CDR2 YFSETQ. The CDR3 extends over 14 amino acids. CDR3 nucleotides: TGCGCCAGCAGCTTCACAACAGGGGGGGATGGCTACACCTTC. As protein: CASSFTTGGDGYTF.

CDR3 amino acids: CASSADRDSVGNGYTF. CDR3 bases: TGTGCCAGCAGCGCAGACAGGGACTCTGTGGGGAATGGCTACACCTTC. V is TRBV2 and J is TRBJ1-2; 7 bases are a match to TRBD1. After removal of 6 bases from V and 6 bases from J, the junction contained 16 bases not matched to a gene. CDR3 size: 16 residues. Germline CDR1 reads SNHLY; CDR2 reads FYNNEI.

This clone showed up just a few times. The gene calls are TRBV5-4 and TRBJ1-1, with TRBD1 matching 7 bases. CDR1 is SGHNT, CDR2 YYREEE, per germline (reference sequence). The CDR3 has 17 residues. The junction had 8 bases not matched to a gene; V was cut back by 0 bases and J by 0 bases. CDR3 coding DNA: TGTGCCAGCAGCTTGGCAGGGGGTGCAGGCATGAACACTGAAGCTTTCTTT. It codes for CASSLAGGAGMNTEAFF.

The V call is TRBV5-1, the J call TRBJ2-5; 14 bases agree with TRBD2. The ends lost 3 bases at V and 4 bases at J; junction bases unmatched: 17. The CDR3 has 20 residues. Germline loops: CDR1 SGHRS, CDR2 YFSETQ. The CDR3 spells CASSSLAAGTSGRRGETQYF. In DNA form, the CDR3 reads TGCGCCAGCAGCTCGCTCGCTGCCGGGACTAGCGGGAGAAGAGGAGAGACCCAGTACTTC.

This sequence joins TRBV6-5 and TRBJ2-5; 7 bases map to TRBD2. Germline V lookup: CDR1 MNHEY, CDR2 SVGAGI. With 6 bases clipped from V and 5 bases from J, the junction kept 6 bases outside the gene matches. The CDR3 runs 13 residues. CDR3 residues: CASSLWRGETQYF. In DNA form, the CDR3 reads TGTGCCAGCAGCCTCTGGCGGGGGGAGACCCAGTACTTC.

This clone was observed a few times. The V and J genes are TRBV7-9 and TRBJ1-5; TRBD1 might be the D (6 bases). Germline CDR1 reads SEHNR; CDR2 reads FQNEAQ (reference sequence). V gave up 5 bases and J gave up 1 base, with 15 bases separating them. The CDR3 spans 16 residues. DNA of the CDR3: TGTGCCAGCAGCCCAAGGGGGATCGAAAGCAATCAGCCCCAGCATTTT. It is translated as CASSPRGIESNQPQHF.

This sequence joins TRBV19 and TRBJ1-5; D uncertain. Between the trimmed V and J ends, which lost 8 bases and 2 bases, there was a span of 13 bases. This CDR3 spans 14 amino acids. Looked up from germline, CDR1 is LNHDA and CDR2 is SQIVND (reference sequence). The CDR3 bases are TGTGCCAGTGGGTACAGTTTACGCAATCAGCCCCAGCATTTT. This translates into CASGYSLRNQPQHF.

The chain carries TRBV4-1 and TRBJ1-6, with D possibly matching TRBD1 (5 bases). Per the germline V gene, CDR1 is MGHRA and CDR2 is YSYEKL. This CDR3 is built from 16 residues. The V end was cut by 0 bases, the J end by 10 bases, with 16 bases between. CDR3 DNA: TGCGCCAGCAGCCAAGATCGGGCGGGGCTGCAATCACCCCTCCACTTT. This translates into CASSQDRAGLQSPLHF.

The chain joins TRBV30 to TRBJ2-5; TRBD1 matches at 7 bases. Trimming cost V 3 bases and J 1 base; bases outside gene matches: 5. The CDR3 spans 14 residues. Per germline, CDR1 GTSNPN and CDR2 SVGIG (reference sequence). The chain's CDR3 is CAWSYGTVQETQYF. DNA of the CDR3: TGTGCCTGGAGCTACGGGACAGTCCAAGAGACCCAGTACTTC.

The genes are TRBV9 and TRBJ2-1; 8 positions agree with TRBD2. The CDR3 contains 16 residues. The J segment lost 4 bases and the V segment lost 0 bases, leaving 6 bases of the junction unmatched. The germline CDR1 and CDR2 sequences are SGDLS and YYNGEE. This chain's CDR3 is CASSVDPGGAYNEQFF. CDR3 in DNA: TGTGCCAGCAGCGTAGACCCCGGGGGGGCTTACAATGAGCAGTTCTTC.

This clone appeared a single time. The chain employs TRBV13 and TRBJ2-7; TRBD2 aligns across 7 bases. This CDR3 has 15 residues. Germline V lookup: CDR1 PRHDT, CDR2 FYEKMQ (reference sequence). Losses at the gene ends were 5 bases for V and 4 bases for J; bases not matched to a gene: 11. Here the CDR3 reads CASSPRSSGLYEQYF. Here the CDR3 DNA reads TGTGCCAGCAGCCCAAGGTCTAGCGGATTATACGAGCAGTACTTC.

The chain combines TRBV28 with TRBJ1-1; D is unclear. The V gene lost 4 bases and the J gene lost 6 bases, with 18 bases spanning the gap. Germline lookup yields CDR1 MDHEN and CDR2 SYDVKM. This CDR3 has 15 residues. DNA for the CDR3: TGTGCCAGCAGTTCGACTCAGCCTCAAGGTGCTGAAGCTTTCTTT. It encodes CASSSTQPQGAEAFF.

The J gene is TRBJ2-7, the V gene TRBV18; possible D gene TRBD2, 7 bases. This CDR3 has 16 residues. Trimming left V 2 bases short and J 0 bases short, with 14 bases between. Germline V gives CDR1 KGHSH, CDR2 LQKENI. CDR3 sequence reads: CASSPMLGGHSYEQYF. The CDR3 DNA reads TGTGCCAGCTCACCAATGTTGGGGGGGCACTCCTACGAGCAGTACTTC.

The chain uses TRBV4-2 and TRBJ2-5, with D possibly being TRBD1 (5 bases). In germline, CDR1 is LGHNA, CDR2 YNFKEQ. The CDR3 extends over 16 amino acids. V shed 0 bases and J shed 1 base, with 12 bases lying between them. The CDR3 sequence is CASSQDQGGSQETQYF. The CDR3 region has the DNA TGTGCCAGCAGCCAAGATCAGGGTGGGTCCCAAGAGACCCAGTACTTC.